Below, 11 T cell receptor beta chains from the same sample are listed, as sequenced in a study of blood T cell repertoires in COVID-19 (dated by TCRdb to 2019 to 2021). Library construction relied on the immunoSEQ multiplex PCR assay. TCRdb carries this immuneACCESS record with in-frame sequences only. Its versions omit some clonotypes, under half of them owing to an unresolved V gene in the studies checked, with the rest unexplained. This sample has approximately 150,000 clones in its table, and about three quarters of those were observed once. Clones ranked in the top ten supply less than 2.5% of the sample. Material: peripheral blood. These receptors were taken from a woman aged 55-69 years with acute or convalescent COVID-19.

The sample holds a few counts of this clone. V is TRBV5-6 and J is TRBJ2-3; 12 bases are shared with TRBD2. There are 18 residues in the CDR3. Germline values: CDR1 SGHDT, CDR2 YYEEEE. V shed 4 bases, J shed 1 base, and the junction held 10 bases outside the gene matches. CDR3 coding DNA: TGTGCCAGCAGCCCCCGGACTAGCGGGATATTCCGCACAGATACGCAGTATTTT. Protein sequence: CASSPRTSGIFRTDTQYF. Full variable domain (outside the CDR3, taken from reference TRBV5-6 and TRBJ2-3): DAGVTQSPTHLIKTRGQQVTLRCSPKSGHDTVSWYQQALGQGPQFIFQYYEEEERQRGNFPDRFSGHQFPNYSSELNVNALLLGDSALYLCASSPRTSGIFRTDTQYFGPGTRLTVL.

This chain joins TRBV7-9 and TRBJ2-1; 15 bases are shared with TRBD2. This CDR3 region has 17 residues. Unmatched junction bases numbered 9, after V lost 4 bases and J lost 8 bases. Germline values: CDR1 SEHNR, CDR2 FQNEAQ (reference sequence). As DNA, the CDR3 is TGTGCCAGCAGCTCCATACCGGGACTAGCGGGAGGCGATGAGCAGTTCTTC. Its translation: CASSSIPGLAGGDEQFF.

The chain employs TRBV7-2 and TRBJ2-7, with D tentatively TRBD2 (5 bases). The germline V and J ends were trimmed by 4 bases and 3 bases, with 13 bases remaining between them. Germline CDR1 reads SGHTA; CDR2 reads FQGNSA. CDR3 size: 14 residues. The CDR3 coding sequence is TGTGCCAGCAGCTGGGGAGTATATCTCTACGAGCAGTACTTC. Its protein is CASSWGVYLYEQYF.

The rearrangement joins TRBV6-5 to TRBJ1-2; no clear D gene. Germline assignment: CDR1 MNHEY and CDR2 SVGAGI. The V gene lost 6 bases and the J gene lost 1 base, with 9 bases spanning the gap. This CDR3 contains 13 residues. For the CDR3, the DNA is TGTGCCAGCAGCCCCGGGAATAACTATGGCTACACCTTC. Protein sequence: CASSPGNNYGYTF.

The J gene is TRBJ2-7, the V gene TRBV6-2 or TRBV6-3; 7 bases match TRBD1. The junction had 6 bases not matched to a gene; V was cut back by 5 bases and J by 2 bases. Germline CDR1 and CDR2: MNHEY and SVGEGT. This CDR3 region has 14 residues. CDR3 sequence reads: CASSRTGEPYEQYF. The CDR3 DNA sequence: TGTGCCAGCAGTAGAACAGGGGAACCCTACGAGCAGTACTTC.

V and J are TRBV19 and TRBJ1-1; 10 nucleotides line up with TRBD1. The CDR3 extends over 15 amino acids. V was pared by 1 base and J by 5 bases, with 4 bases of the junction left unmatched. Germline lookup yields CDR1 LNHDA and CDR2 SQIVND (reference sequence). This chain's CDR3 is CASSIGGTGDTEAFF. CDR3 nucleotide sequence: TGTGCCAGTAGTATAGGCGGGACAGGGGATACTGAAGCTTTCTTT.

J is TRBJ1-6 and V is TRBV7-9; D perhaps matches TRBD1 (5 bases). The germline V gene has CDR1 SEHNR and CDR2 FQNEAQ (reference sequence). The CDR3 runs to 13 residues. Trimming removed 2 bases from V and 9 bases from J, with 8 bases in between. The CDR3 region is CASSLLTVSPLHF. CDR3 nucleotides: TGTGCCAGCAGCTTATTGACAGTTTCACCCCTCCACTTT.

The chain employs TRBV28 and TRBJ2-1; TRBD2 aligns across 8 bases. The junction had 4 bases not matched to a gene; V was cut back by 6 bases and J by 6 bases. The CDR3 sequence is 13 residues long. The germline V gene has CDR1 MDHEN and CDR2 SYDVKM. The CDR3 nucleotides are TGTGCCAGCAGAGCCGGGACTAGCAATGAGCAGTTCTTC. Encoded protein: CASRAGTSNEQFF.

This clone was observed a single time. V and J are TRBV10-3 and TRBJ1-1, with D perhaps TRBD1 (6 bases). V lost 7 bases and J 1 base, leaving 10 bases between the germline ends. CDR1 and CDR2 from the germline V gene are ENHRY and SYGVKD. The CDR3 is 13 amino acids. CDR3 sequence: CAINRDPNTEAFF. CDR3 bases: TGTGCCATCAACAGGGATCCGAACACTGAAGCTTTCTTT.

This clone occurred a few times. The J gene is TRBJ2-1, the V gene TRBV2; the D gene is possibly TRBD1 (6 bases). CDR1 and CDR2 (germline): SNHLY, FYNNEI. The CDR3 contains 13 residues. The V end lost 7 bases, the J end lost 6 bases, and 13 bases lay between the germline ends. The CDR3 sequence: CASKGQDGNEQFF. CDR3 DNA sequence: TGTGCCAGCAAGGGACAAGACGGCAATGAGCAGTTCTTC. Drawing the rest from reference TRBV2 and TRBJ2-1, the complete variable domain is EPEVTQTPSHQVTQMGQEVILRCVPISNHLYFYWYRQILGQKVEFLVSFYNNEISEKSEIFDDQFSVERPDGSNFTLKIRSTKLEDSAMYFCASKGQDGNEQFFGPGTRLTVL.

The CDR3 coding sequence is TGTGCCACCAGCACAGGACAGGGCTACGAGCAGTACTTC. This encodes CATSTGQGYEQYF. V usage is TRBV15 and J usage is TRBJ2-7; 8 nucleotides match TRBD1. This CDR3 has 13 amino acids. The germline CDR1 and CDR2 sequences are LNHNV and YYDKDF (reference sequence). The V gene end was trimmed by 4 bases and the J gene end by 3 bases; junction bases not matched to a gene: 2.